These 28 T cell receptor beta chains were sequenced from one sample in a study of T cell responses to AZD1222 COVID-19 vaccine. Generated by immunoSEQ multiplex PCR, the TCRdb table keeps only in-frame clones and is missing some. The sample has some 130,000 clones; 85% are singletons. The specimen was peripheral blood, collected 28 days after the second dose of the MenACWY control vaccine. These receptors all stem from an adult who received the MenACWY meningococcal vaccine as a control.

This clone was counted a few times. The J gene is TRBJ1-3, the V gene TRBV21-1. TRBV21-1 is labeled a pseudogene. CDR3 length: 15 amino acids. The CDR3, as DNA: TGTGCCAGCAGCAAAGAGGGCAGACCTGGAAACACCATATATTTT. Encoded protein: CASSKEGRPGNTIYF.

The chain joins TRBV7-9 to TRBJ2-7; 10 bases line up with TRBD2. Germline V gene sequence: CDR1 SEHNR, CDR2 FQNEAQ (reference sequence). The CDR3 loop spans 15 amino acids. Losses at the gene ends were 5 bases for V and 1 base for J; bases not matched to a gene: 5. The CDR3 bases are TGTGCCAGCAGCGATTTAGCGGGGGGATCCTACGAGCAGTACGTC. It specifies CASSDLAGGSYEQYV.

V usage is TRBV4-3 and J usage is TRBJ2-7, with no clear D. The germline CDR1 and CDR2 sequences are LGHNA and YSLEER. The V end lost 4 bases, the J end lost 0 bases, and 10 bases lay between the germline ends. CDR3 length: 14 residues. CDR3 residues: CASSRAALSYEQYF. DNA for the CDR3: TGCGCCAGCAGCCGGGCCGCCCTCTCCTACGAGCAGTACTTC.

V is TRBV6-5 and J is TRBJ2-7; 9 nucleotides align to TRBD2. Germline CDR1 and CDR2: MNHEY and SVGAGI. V shed 5 bases, J shed 3 bases, and the junction held 2 bases outside the gene matches. This CDR3 has 13 amino acids. CDR3: CASSRTSVYEQYF. DNA for the CDR3: TGTGCCAGCAGTAGGACTAGCGTCTACGAGCAGTACTTC.

The V call is TRBV2, the J call TRBJ2-5; the D is unclear. V lost 2 bases and J lost 5, with 3 bases in between. This CDR3 is built from 11 residues. The V gene's germline CDR1 is SNHLY and CDR2 FYNNEI. The CDR3 reads CASSEFETQYF. The DNA for the CDR3 is TGTGCCAGCAGTGAATTTGAGACCCAGTACTTC.

This chain links TRBV18 with TRBJ2-5; no reliable D call. The CDR3 contains 14 residues. The V gene lost 2 bases and the J gene lost 4 bases, with 11 bases spanning the gap. Germline V gene lookup returns CDR1 KGHSH and CDR2 LQKENI. The CDR3 coding sequence is TGTGCCAGCTCACCAAGTCCCTCCCTAGAGACCCAGTACTTC. Protein sequence: CASSPSPSLETQYF.

This clone was seen just once. The CDR3 region is CASSQDYWGAREGYTF. CDR3 coding DNA: TGCGCCAGCAGCCAAGATTATTGGGGGGCTCGAGAGGGCTACACCTTC. The chain carries TRBV4-1 and TRBJ1-2, with D tentatively TRBD1 (6 bases). V was cut by 0 bases and J by 8 bases, with 19 bases left in between. The CDR3 spans 16 residues. CDR1 MGHRA and CDR2 YSYEKL come from the germline V gene.

The chain combines TRBV12-3 or TRBV12-4 with TRBJ2-5; D unclear. The CDR3 covers 11 residues. Trimming removed 7 bases at V and 3 bases at J, with 6 bases between. The DNA for the CDR3 is TGTGCCAGCACCCTAAAAGAGACCCAGTACTTC. It codes for CASTLKETQYF.

The V gene is TRBV10-3, the J gene TRBJ2-2; D is ambiguous. Per germline, CDR1 ENHRY and CDR2 SYGVKD. Trimming stripped 6 bases from V and 2 bases from J, with 7 bases between. The CDR3 covers 13 residues. CDR3 residues: CAIRGFNTGELFF. The CDR3 coding sequence is TGTGCCATCAGAGGGTTCAACACCGGGGAGCTGTTTTTT.

The chain links TRBV11-3 to TRBJ2-1; the D call may be TRBD1 or TRBD2 (5 bases each). Germline CDR1 is SGHNT and CDR2 is YENEEA. V was pared by 5 bases and J by 6 bases, with 14 bases between. The CDR3 extends over 14 amino acids. CDR3 sequence (DNA): TGTGCCAGCAGCCCCGCTGCCGGGACCAATGAGCAGTTCTTC. Amino acids: CASSPAAGTNEQFF.

The chain employs TRBV19 and TRBJ1-2; D remains unclear. This CDR3 has 15 residues. Trimming pared 7 bases from V and 4 bases from J, leaving 19 bases between. Germline CDR1 reads LNHDA; CDR2 reads SQIVND (reference sequence). The CDR3 here is CASIAGSDFTYGYTF. The DNA for the CDR3 is TGTGCCAGTATCGCGGGGTCCGATTTTACCTATGGCTACACCTTC.

In the case of this clone: This CDR3 is also generated by other DNA sequences in the sample. The V gene is TRBV5-1, the J gene TRBJ2-2; D remains ambiguous. Germline V CDR1 and CDR2: SGHRS, YFSETQ. V lost 0 bases, J lost 6 bases, and 6 bases lay in between. CDR3 size: 13 residues. CDR3 protein: CASSLGGPGELFF. CDR3 coding DNA: TGCGCCAGCAGCTTGGGGGGTCCCGGGGAGCTGTTTTTT.

CDR3 nucleotides: TGTGCCAGTAGTTCGGGGCTAGCGGGCTCCTACGAGCAGTACTTC. As protein: CASSSGLAGSYEQYF. The rearrangement uses TRBV19 and TRBJ2-7, with 8 bases aligning to TRBD2. CDR3 length equals 15 residues. The V gene end was trimmed by 5 bases and the J gene end by 0 bases; junction bases not matched to a gene: 6. The V gene's germline CDR1 is LNHDA and CDR2 SQIVND (reference sequence).

The chain combines TRBV4-1 with TRBJ2-2; possibly TRBD2 for D (7 bases). Germline V gene data show CDR1 as MGHRA and CDR2 as YSYEKL. V gave up 0 bases and J gave up 3 bases, with 17 bases separating them. The CDR3 loop spans 18 amino acids. CDR3 protein: CASSQDYREGPYTGELFF. Here the CDR3 DNA reads TGCGCCAGCAGCCAAGACTACAGGGAGGGCCCGTACACCGGGGAGCTGTTTTTT.

The chain recombines TRBV3-1 (or the pseudogene TRBV3-2) with TRBJ1-2; the D is unclear. The V end lost 4 bases, the J end lost 9 bases, and 15 bases lay between the germline ends. Per the germline V gene, CDR1 is LGHDT and CDR2 is YNNKEL (reference sequence). The CDR3 spans 13 residues. CDR3 nucleotides: TGTGCCAGCAGCCCGCAGCGTAGGAGCCGCTACACCTTC. Protein: CASSPQRRSRYTF.

The rearrangement uses TRBV19 and TRBJ1-2; the D gene is possibly TRBD1 (5 bases). Germline lookup yields CDR1 LNHDA and CDR2 SQIVND (reference sequence). This CDR3 is 17 amino acids long. Trimming left V 3 bases short and J 4 bases short, with 21 bases between. CDR3: CASSIFRSTASAYGYTF. The DNA for the CDR3 is TGTGCCAGTAGTATCTTCAGGTCGACAGCCAGCGCCTATGGCTACACCTTC.

J is TRBJ1-5 and V is TRBV19; 10 bases match TRBD1. Germline CDR1 LNHDA, CDR2 SQIVND (reference sequence). The CDR3 is 18 residues long. Trimming removed 5 bases from V and 1 base from J; junction bases left unmatched: 11. The CDR3: CASSVPGQGITSNQPQHF. DNA for the CDR3: TGTGCCAGTAGTGTACCGGGACAGGGGATCACAAGCAATCAGCCCCAGCATTTT.

The rearrangement uses TRBV5-1 and TRBJ2-3; D tentatively reads TRBD1 or TRBD2 (5 bases each). The germline V gene encodes CDR1 SGHRS and CDR2 YFSETQ. The CDR3 runs 16 residues. V was pared by 1 base and J by 2 bases, with 14 bases between. The CDR3 loop is CASSLLARGNTDTQYF. For the CDR3, the DNA is TGCGCCAGCAGCTTGCTGGCTCGGGGCAACACAGATACGCAGTATTTT.

The chain links TRBV11-2 to TRBJ2-1; D gene unclear. Germline values: CDR1 SGHAT, CDR2 FQNNGV. The CDR3 covers 14 residues. Trimming stripped 3 bases from V and 12 bases from J, with 18 bases between. CDR3: CASSLGWSAGGQFF. The DNA for the CDR3 is TGTGCCAGCAGCTTGGGGTGGTCCGCCGGCGGGCAGTTCTTC.

This sequence joins TRBV18 and TRBJ1-1; D uncertain. The germline CDR1 and CDR2 sequences are KGHSH and LQKENI. V was pared by 2 bases and J by 0 bases, with 16 bases between. CDR3 length: 17 residues. This CDR3 reads CASSPKGRLPMNTEAFF. The CDR3 DNA reads TGTGCCAGCTCACCAAAGGGCAGGTTGCCAATGAACACTGAAGCTTTCTTT.

The genes are TRBV5-1 and TRBJ2-3; 7 nucleotides line up with TRBD2. The CDR3 extends over 15 amino acids. V was clipped by 2 bases and J by 6 bases; unmatched bases: 9. CDR1 and CDR2 (germline): SGHRS, YFSETQ. The CDR3: CASSLGGAGGDTQYF. As DNA, the CDR3 is TGCGCCAGCAGCTTAGGCGGGGCCGGGGGGGATACGCAGTATTTT.

The chain joins TRBV5-4 to TRBJ2-5; D gene ambiguous. Trimming pared 1 base from V and 2 bases from J, leaving 12 bases between. The germline V gene has CDR1 SGHNT and CDR2 YYREEE (reference sequence). The CDR3 loop spans 15 amino acids. For the CDR3, the DNA is TGTGCCAGCAGCTTGTGGGCGGCCGTTCAAGAGACCCAGTACTTC. It is translated as CASSLWAAVQETQYF.

The chain employs TRBV7-6 and TRBJ2-2; 8 nucleotides line up with TRBD2. The V and J ends lost 10 bases and 5 bases, in that order; junction bases with no gene match: 12. This CDR3 is 15 amino acids long. Looked up from germline, CDR1 is SGHVS and CDR2 is FNYEAQ. The CDR3 reads CATSLGGVRTGELFF. As DNA, the CDR3 is TGTGCCACCTCGCTCGGGGGGGTACGGACCGGGGAGCTGTTTTTT. The complete variable domain, with remaining parts taken from reference TRBV7-6 and TRBJ2-2, reads GAGVSQSPRYKVTKRGQDVALRCDPISGHVSLYWYRQALGQGPEFLTYFNYEAQQDKSGLPNDRFSAERPEGSISTLTIQRTEQRDSAMYRCATSLGGVRTGELFFGEGSRLTVL.

The chain uses TRBV5-1 and TRBJ1-6; D possibly corresponds to TRBD1 (5 bases). Germline CDR1 and CDR2: SGHRS and YFSETQ. This CDR3 is 13 amino acids long. Trimming left V 5 bases short and J 7 bases short, with 10 bases between. In nucleotides, the CDR3 is TGCGCCAGCAGGATCGGGGGGAATTCACCCCTCCACTTT. Residues: CASRIGGNSPLHF.

The V call is TRBV5-1, the J call TRBJ1-2; maybe TRBD1 (5 bases). V was clipped by 5 bases and J by 8 bases, with 19 bases between them. The CDR3 runs to 14 residues. The V gene's germline CDR1 is SGHRS and CDR2 YFSETQ. CDR3 coding DNA: TGCGCCAGCAGACCGGGGGAGGCTCCGGGGGGCTACACCTTC. As protein: CASRPGEAPGGYTF.

The chain joins TRBV2 to TRBJ1-6, with D tentatively TRBD1 (6 bases). Per the germline V gene, CDR1 is SNHLY and CDR2 is FYNNEI. The germline V and J ends were trimmed by 3 bases and 10 bases, with 16 bases remaining between them. The CDR3 is 15 amino acids. The CDR3 coding sequence is TGTGCCAGCAGTGATGGTCAGGGGAATTCGTCACCCCTCCACTTT. Encoded protein: CASSDGQGNSSPLHF.

The gene calls are TRBV12-5 and TRBJ1-2, with a possible D match to TRBD1 (6 bases). The CDR3 is made up of 18 amino acids. Trimming took 1 base from V and 6 from J, leaving 24 bases between them. Germline loops: CDR1 LGHNT, CDR2 FRNRAP. CDR3 residues: CASGLGNRGRGARNGYTF. The DNA for the CDR3 is TGTGCTAGTGGTTTGGGAAACCGGGGACGGGGGGCGAGGAATGGCTACACCTTC.

The V and J genes are TRBV20-1 and TRBJ2-1, with 9 bases identical to TRBD2. Germline loops: CDR1 DFQATT, CDR2 SNEGSKA (reference sequence). J was trimmed by 8 bases and V by 3 bases; bases with no gene match: 11. The CDR3 length is 15 residues. This chain's CDR3 is CSASPTSGLGYEQFF. The CDR3 nucleotides read TGCAGTGCTAGTCCGACTAGCGGACTGGGGTATGAGCAGTTCTTC.